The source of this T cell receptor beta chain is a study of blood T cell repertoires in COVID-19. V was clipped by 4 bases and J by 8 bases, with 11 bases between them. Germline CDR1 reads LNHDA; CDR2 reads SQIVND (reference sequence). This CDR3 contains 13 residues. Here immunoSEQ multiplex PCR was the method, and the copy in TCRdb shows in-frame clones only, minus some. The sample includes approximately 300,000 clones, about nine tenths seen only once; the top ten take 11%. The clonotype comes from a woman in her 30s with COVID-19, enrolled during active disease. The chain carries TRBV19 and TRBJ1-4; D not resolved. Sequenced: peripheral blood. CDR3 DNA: TGTGCCAGTAGTACAGGAGGTCGGGAAAAACTGTTTTTT. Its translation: CASSTGGREKLFF.